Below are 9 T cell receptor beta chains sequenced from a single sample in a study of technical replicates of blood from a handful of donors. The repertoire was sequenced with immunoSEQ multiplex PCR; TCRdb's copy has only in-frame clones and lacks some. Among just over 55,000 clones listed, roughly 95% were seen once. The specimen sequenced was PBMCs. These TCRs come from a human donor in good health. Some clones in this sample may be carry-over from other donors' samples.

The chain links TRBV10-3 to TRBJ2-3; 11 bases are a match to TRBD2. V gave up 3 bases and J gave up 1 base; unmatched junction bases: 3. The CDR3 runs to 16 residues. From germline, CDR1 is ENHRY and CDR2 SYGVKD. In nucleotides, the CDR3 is TGTGCCATCAGTGATAAACTAGCGGGGGGCACAGATACGCAGTATTTT. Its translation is CAISDKLAGGTDTQYF.

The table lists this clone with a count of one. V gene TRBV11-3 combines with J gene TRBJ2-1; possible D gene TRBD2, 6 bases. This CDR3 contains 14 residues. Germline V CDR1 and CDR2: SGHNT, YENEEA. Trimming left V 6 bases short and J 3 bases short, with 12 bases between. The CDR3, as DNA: TGTGCCAGCAGTTTGCGGGGAGACTACAATGAGCAGTTCTTC. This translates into CASSLRGDYNEQFF. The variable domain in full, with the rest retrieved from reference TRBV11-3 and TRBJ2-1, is EAGVVQSPRYKIIEKKQPVAFWCNPISGHNTLYWYLQNLGQGPELLIRYENEEAVDDSQLPKDRFSAERLKGVDSTLKIQPAELGDSAVYLCASSLRGDYNEQFFGPGTRLTVL.

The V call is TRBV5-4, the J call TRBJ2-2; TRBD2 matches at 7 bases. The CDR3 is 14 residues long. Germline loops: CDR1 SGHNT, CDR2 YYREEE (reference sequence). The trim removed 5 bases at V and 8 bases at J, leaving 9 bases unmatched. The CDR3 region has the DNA TGTGCCAGCAGTCGACTAGCCCATGAAGGGGAGCTGTTTTTT. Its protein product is CASSRLAHEGELFF.

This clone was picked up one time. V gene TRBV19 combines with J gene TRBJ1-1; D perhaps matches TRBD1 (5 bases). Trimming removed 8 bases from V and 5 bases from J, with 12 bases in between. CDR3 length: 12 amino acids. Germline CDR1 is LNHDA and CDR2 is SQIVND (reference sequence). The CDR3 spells CASGVGRTEAFF. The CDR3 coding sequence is TGTGCCAGTGGCGTGGGGCGAACTGAAGCTTTCTTT. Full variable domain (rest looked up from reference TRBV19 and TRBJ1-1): DGGITQSPKYLFRKEGQNVTLSCEQNLNHDAMYWYRQDPGQGLRLIYYSQIVNDFQKGDIAEGYSVSREKKESFPLTVTSAQKNPTAFYLCASGVGRTEAFFGQGTRLTVV.

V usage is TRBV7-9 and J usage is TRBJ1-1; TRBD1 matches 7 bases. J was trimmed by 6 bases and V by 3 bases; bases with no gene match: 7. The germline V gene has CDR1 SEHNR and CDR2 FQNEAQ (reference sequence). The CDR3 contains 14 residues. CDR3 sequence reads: CASSLAGGFAEAFF. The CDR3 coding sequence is TGTGCCAGCAGCTTGGCAGGGGGGTTTGCTGAAGCTTTCTTT.

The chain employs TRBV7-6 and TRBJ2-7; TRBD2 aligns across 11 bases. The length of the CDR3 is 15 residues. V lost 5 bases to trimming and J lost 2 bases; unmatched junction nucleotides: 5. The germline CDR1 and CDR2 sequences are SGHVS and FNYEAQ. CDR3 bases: TGTGCCAGCAGCCGACGTAGCGGGGGGGCCTACGAGCAGTACTTC. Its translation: CASSRRSGGAYEQYF.

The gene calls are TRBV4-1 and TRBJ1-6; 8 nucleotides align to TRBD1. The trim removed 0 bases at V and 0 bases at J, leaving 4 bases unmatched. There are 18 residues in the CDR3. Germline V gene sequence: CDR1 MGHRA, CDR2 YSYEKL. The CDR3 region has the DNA TGCGCCAGCAGCCAAGAAGACAGGGGCAGCTCCTATAATTCACCCCTCCACTTT. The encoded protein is CASSQEDRGSSYNSPLHF.

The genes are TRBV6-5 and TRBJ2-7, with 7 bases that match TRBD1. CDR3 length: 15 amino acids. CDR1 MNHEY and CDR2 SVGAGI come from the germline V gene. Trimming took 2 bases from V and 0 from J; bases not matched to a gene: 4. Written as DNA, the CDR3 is TGTGCCAGCAGTTACCCGGGACAGAGCTCCTACGAGCAGTACTTC. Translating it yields CASSYPGQSSYEQYF.

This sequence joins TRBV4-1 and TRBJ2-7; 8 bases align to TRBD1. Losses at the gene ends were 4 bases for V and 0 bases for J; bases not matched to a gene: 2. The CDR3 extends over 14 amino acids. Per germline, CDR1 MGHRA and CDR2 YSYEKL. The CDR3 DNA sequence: TGCGCCAGCAGCCCGGACAGGGACTCCTACGAGCAGTACTTC. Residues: CASSPDRDSYEQYF.